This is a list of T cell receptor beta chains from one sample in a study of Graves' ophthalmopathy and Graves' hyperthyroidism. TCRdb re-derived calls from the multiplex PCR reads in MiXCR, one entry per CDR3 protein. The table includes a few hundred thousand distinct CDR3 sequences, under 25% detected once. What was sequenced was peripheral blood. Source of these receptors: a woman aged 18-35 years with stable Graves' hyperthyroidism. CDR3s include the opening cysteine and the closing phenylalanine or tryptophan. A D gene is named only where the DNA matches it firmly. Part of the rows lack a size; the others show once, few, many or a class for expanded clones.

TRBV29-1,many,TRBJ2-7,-,CSVGGGNSYEQYF,TGCAGCGTTGGGGGGGGCAACTCCTACGAGCAGTACTTC
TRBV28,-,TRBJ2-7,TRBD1,CAGRGQVRYEQYF,TGTGCCGGCAGGGGACAGGTCAGGTACGAGCAGTACTTC
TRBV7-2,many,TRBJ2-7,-,CASSLVEGPASYEQYF,TGTGCCAGCAGCTTAGTTGAGGGACCCGCCTCCTACGAGCAGTACTTC
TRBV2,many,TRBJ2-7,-,CASSLLGYYEQYF,TGTGCCAGCAGCCTATTGGGATACTACGAGCAGTACTTC
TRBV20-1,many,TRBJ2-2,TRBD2,CSARLAGDTGELFF,TGCAGTGCTAGACTAGCGGGAGACACCGGGGAGCTGTTTTTT
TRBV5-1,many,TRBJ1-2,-,CASSLDGRGPNYGYTF,TGCGCCAGCAGCTTGGACGGACGAGGGCCTAACTATGGCTACACCTTC
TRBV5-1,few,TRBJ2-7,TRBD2,CASSLDLAGGTEQYF,TGCGCCAGCAGCTTGGACCTAGCGGGAGGCACCGAGCAGTACTTC
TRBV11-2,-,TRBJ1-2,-,CASSFNRLYLYGYTF,TGTGCCAGCAGCTTTAACAGGCTATACCTTTATGGTTACACCTTC
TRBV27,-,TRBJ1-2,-,CASSQGTVSNYGYTF,TGTGCCAGCAGTCAGGGGACGGTTTCTAACTATGGCTACACCTTC
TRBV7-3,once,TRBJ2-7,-,CASNQGIGYEQYF,TGTGCCAGCAATCAGGGGATTGGGTACGAGCAGTACTTC
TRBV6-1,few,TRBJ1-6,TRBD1,CASRGTGVAPLHF,TGTGCCAGCAGAGGGACAGGGGTGGCACCCCTCCACTTT
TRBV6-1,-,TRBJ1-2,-,CASSHYRELYYGYTF,TGTGCCAGCAGTCATTACAGGGAGTTGTACTATGGCTACACCTTC
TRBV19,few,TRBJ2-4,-,CASSINSIAKNIKYF,TGTGCCAGTAGTATTAACAGTATAGCCAAAAACATTAAGTACTTC
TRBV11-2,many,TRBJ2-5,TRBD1,CASSWGTAQETQYF,TGTGCCAGCAGCTGGGGGACAGCCCAAGAGACCCAGTACTTC
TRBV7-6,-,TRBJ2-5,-,CASSSLGLTAQETQYF,TGTGCCAGCAGCTCCCTGGGGCTGACAGCCCAAGAGACCCAGTACTTC
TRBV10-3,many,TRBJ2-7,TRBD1,CAISQDRDNEQYF,TGTGCCATCAGTCAGGACAGGGACAACGAGCAGTACTTC
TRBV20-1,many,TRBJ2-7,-,CSTRDQTTYEQYF,TGCAGCACCAGGGACCAGACGACCTACGAGCAGTACTTC
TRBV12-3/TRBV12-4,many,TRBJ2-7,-,CASSIRQLSYEQYF,TGTGCCAGCAGTATCCGACAGCTTTCCTACGAGCAGTACTTC
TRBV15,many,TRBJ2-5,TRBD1,CATSRTGGAETQYF,TGTGCCACCAGCAGGACAGGGGGCGCAGAGACCCAGTACTTC
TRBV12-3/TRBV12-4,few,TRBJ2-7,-,CASATRFEQYF,TGTGCCAGCGCAACTCGTTTCGAGCAGTACTTC
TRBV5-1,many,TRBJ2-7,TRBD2,CASSALPSGTSVTYEQYF,TGCGCCAGCAGCGCCTTACCTTCCGGGACTAGCGTAACCTACGAGCAGTACTTC
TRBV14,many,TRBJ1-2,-,CASSLAGFNYGYTF,TGTGCCAGCAGCTTAGCGGGCTTTAACTATGGCTACACCTTC
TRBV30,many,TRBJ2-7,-,CAWSDISYEQYF,TGTGCCTGGAGTGACATCTCCTACGAGCAGTACTTC
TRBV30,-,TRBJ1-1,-,CAWSVRMNTEAFF,TGTGCCTGGAGTGTACGGATGAACACTGAAGCTTTCTTT
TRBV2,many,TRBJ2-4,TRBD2,CASSTTRLAGAKNIQYF,TGTGCCAGCAGTACAACTCGGCTAGCGGGAGCCAAAAACATTCAGTACTTC
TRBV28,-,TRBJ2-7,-,CASSMGHSVGEQYF,TGTGCCAGCAGTATGGGACACTCCGTCGGCGAGCAGTACTTC
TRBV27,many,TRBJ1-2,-,CASSLFGDRRYTF,TGTGCCAGCAGTTTATTCGGGGACCGTCGCTACACCTTC
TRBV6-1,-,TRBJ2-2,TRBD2,CASSEGLAGYTGELFF,TGTGCCAGCAGCGAGGGACTAGCGGGGTACACCGGGGAGCTGTTTTTT
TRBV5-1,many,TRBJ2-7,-,CASSPGGRGYYEQYF,TGCGCCAGCAGCCCCGGGGGCAGGGGGTACTACGAGCAGTACTTC